One sample yielded the 25 T cell receptor beta chains listed below, sequenced in a study of T cells after somatic rescue of genetic block. Sequencing was performed with immunoSEQ multiplex PCR; in TCRdb, only in-frame clones are kept and a portion is missing. The table includes about 11,000 clones, about 74% detected once. Sequencing input: peripheral blood mononuclear cells (PBMCs). The receptor source for this set is a boy between 10 and 17 years old.

The V and J genes are TRBV10-3 and TRBJ2-2, with D hard to call. V was pared by 0 bases and J by 1 base, with 9 bases between. The germline gives CDR1 ENHRY, CDR2 SYGVKD. The CDR3 runs 16 residues. In DNA, the CDR3 is TGTGCCATCAGTGAGTCCCTCGGACGGAACACCGGGGAGCTGTTTTTT. Translating it yields CAISESLGRNTGELFF.

The chain is built from TRBV2 and TRBJ2-2; D possibly uses TRBD1 or TRBD2 (6 bases each). Germline assignment: CDR1 SNHLY and CDR2 FYNNEI. Trimming took off 11 bases at V and 0 bases at J, with 16 bases between the two ends. CDR3 length: 15 amino acids. CDR3 loop: CASKTGAPNTGELFF. DNA for the CDR3: TGTGCCTCCAAGACGGGGGCTCCGAACACCGGGGAGCTGTTTTTT.

The rearrangement joins TRBV28 to TRBJ1-5, with 10 bases fitting TRBD1. This CDR3 contains 15 residues. The trim removed 6 bases at V and 7 bases at J, leaving 9 bases unmatched. Germline V gene data show CDR1 as MDHEN and CDR2 as SYDVKM. The CDR3 region has the DNA TGTGCCAGCAGGATCTCGGACAGGGGGAACCAGCCCCAGCATTTT. Translating it yields CASRISDRGNQPQHF.

In nucleotides, the CDR3 is TGCGCCAGCAGTTCCAGGGAGGCGAACACTGAAGCTTTCTTT. This gives the protein CASSSREANTEAFF. The rearrangement uses TRBV5-1 and TRBJ1-1; D possibly corresponds to TRBD1 (5 bases). V lost 5 bases to trimming and J lost 1 base, with 12 bases between them. The V gene's germline CDR1 is SGHRS and CDR2 YFSETQ. The CDR3 loop spans 14 amino acids.

The V and J genes are TRBV4-1 and TRBJ2-1, with 8 nucleotides matching TRBD1. With V trimmed by 5 bases and J by 10 bases, 13 bases remained unmatched. In germline, CDR1 is MGHRA, CDR2 YSYEKL. This CDR3 contains 15 residues. The CDR3 is CASSEWDRQNDEQFF. The CDR3 DNA reads as TGCGCCAGCAGCGAATGGGACAGGCAAAATGACGAGCAGTTCTTC.

This chain links TRBV5-1 with TRBJ2-5; 7 bases map to TRBD2. Unmatched junction bases numbered 4, after V lost 0 bases and J lost 5 bases. This CDR3 comprises 14 residues. Per the germline V gene, CDR1 is SGHRS and CDR2 is YFSETQ. The CDR3 DNA follows: TGCGCCAGCAGCTTGGCGGGAGGCGGTGAGACCCAGTACTTC. This sequence encodes CASSLAGGGETQYF.

There are a few counts of this clone. This rearrangement joins TRBV29-1 to TRBJ2-1; D gene unclear. There are 12 residues in the CDR3. Germline V gene sequence: CDR1 SQVTM, CDR2 ANQGSEA. V shed 6 bases and J shed 4 bases, with 10 bases lying between them. CDR3 amino acids: CSVTSGYNEQFF. As DNA, the CDR3 is TGCAGCGTAACAAGTGGATACAATGAGCAGTTCTTC.

The chain employs TRBV4-2 and TRBJ2-1; maybe TRBD1 (5 bases). Germline V gene lookup returns CDR1 LGHNA and CDR2 YNFKEQ. Trimming stripped 1 base from V and 8 bases from J, with 21 bases between. The CDR3 sequence is 17 residues long. The CDR3 loop reads CASSQVLFRGYQDEQFF. CDR3 DNA sequence: TGTGCCAGCAGCCAAGTACTCTTTAGGGGTTACCAAGATGAGCAGTTCTTC.

The chain couples TRBV27 to TRBJ2-2, with 7 bases aligning to TRBD1. J lost 11 bases, V lost 5 bases, and 14 bases had no gene match. The CDR3 contains 15 residues. CDR1 is MNHEY and CDR2 is SMNVEV in the germline V gene (reference sequence). The CDR3 DNA reads as TGTGCCAGCAGTCTCCGGGACAGTTATGCTGGAGAGCTGTTTTTT. This encodes CASSLRDSYAGELFF.

V is TRBV6-6 and J is TRBJ2-5; 11 bases agree with TRBD2. This CDR3 is built from 15 residues. V lost 7 bases to trimming and J lost 5 bases; unmatched junction nucleotides: 9. CDR1 MNHNY and CDR2 SVGAGI come from the germline V gene (reference sequence). In DNA, the CDR3 is TGTGCCAGCAATAAACTAGCGGGAGATTGGGAGACCCAGTACTTC. This translates into CASNKLAGDWETQYF.

The chain combines TRBV5-1 with TRBJ2-5; D is unresolved. Germline CDR1 SGHRS, CDR2 YFSETQ. V lost 1 base to trimming and J lost 5 bases, with 3 bases between them. The CDR3 has 11 amino acids. The CDR3 region is CASSLWETQYF. In nucleotides, the CDR3 is TGCGCCAGCAGCTTGTGGGAGACCCAGTACTTC.

V gene TRBV28 combines with J gene TRBJ2-2, with 8 positions matching TRBD1. The V segment lost 4 bases and the J segment 5 bases; nucleotides outside the gene matches: 9. This CDR3 is 16 amino acids long. CDR1 and CDR2 from the germline V gene are MDHEN and SYDVKM. In DNA form, the CDR3 reads TGTGCCAGCAGTTATCGATACGGACAGGGTACCGGGGAGCTGTTTTTT. Its translation: CASSYRYGQGTGELFF. Drawing the rest from reference TRBV28 and TRBJ2-2, the complete variable domain is DVKVTQSSRYLVKRTGEKVFLECVQDMDHENMFWYRQDPGLGLRLIYFSYDVKMKEKGDIPEGYSVSREKKERFSLILESASTNQTSMYLCASSYRYGQGTGELFFGEGSRLTVL.

J is TRBJ2-1 and V is TRBV4-2; maybe TRBD2 (6 bases). This CDR3 comprises 16 residues. Trimming took 0 bases from V and 0 from J, leaving 9 bases between them. Germline CDR1 LGHNA, CDR2 YNFKEQ. CDR3 DNA sequence: TGTGCCAGCAGCCAAGATATCGGGAGCTCCTACAATGAGCAGTTCTTC. Residues: CASSQDIGSSYNEQFF.

This rearrangement joins TRBV25-1 to TRBJ2-1, with D possibly TRBD1 on 6 matching bases. V was trimmed by 8 bases and J by 3 bases, leaving 8 bases between them. Germline loops: CDR1 MGHDK, CDR2 SYGVNS. There are 12 residues in the CDR3. CDR3 amino acids: CASGDNYNEQFF. The CDR3 DNA sequence: TGTGCCAGCGGGGACAACTACAATGAGCAGTTCTTC.

V gene TRBV6-5 combines with J gene TRBJ1-2, with unresolved D. The CDR3 has 15 residues. The V and J ends lost 5 bases and 0 bases respectively, with 13 bases between them. Germline lookup yields CDR1 MNHEY and CDR2 SVGAGI. CDR3 loop: CASSLVPGSNYGYTF. CDR3 nucleotide sequence: TGTGCCAGCAGTCTGGTACCAGGATCTAACTATGGCTACACCTTC.

The J gene is TRBJ2-3, the V gene TRBV9; 7 nucleotides line up with TRBD2. Germline V CDR1 and CDR2: SGDLS, YYNGEE. V gave up 0 bases and J gave up 5 bases; unmatched junction bases: 0. The CDR3 is 13 amino acids. CDR3 amino acids: CASSVGGGDTQYF. In DNA, the CDR3 is TGTGCCAGCAGCGTAGGCGGGGGAGATACGCAGTATTTT.

The chain joins TRBV16 to TRBJ2-5; the D gene is possibly TRBD1 (6 bases). Per the germline V gene, CDR1 is KGHSY and CDR2 is FQNENV. The V and J ends lost 4 bases and 1 base respectively, with 10 bases between them. The CDR3 has 14 residues. For the CDR3, the DNA is TGTGCCAGCAGCCCGGACAGACTCCAAGAGACCCAGTACTTC. This codes for CASSPDRLQETQYF.

V is TRBV7-2 and J is TRBJ2-7; D unresolved. The germline gives CDR1 SGHTA, CDR2 FQGNSA. The CDR3 covers 13 residues. With 3 bases removed from V and 0 bases from J, the gap between germline ends came to 6 bases. CDR3 in DNA: TGTGCCAGCAGCTTCGCAGTCTCCTACGAGCAGTACTTC. Protein sequence: CASSFAVSYEQYF.

As DNA, the CDR3 is TGTGCCAGTAGTATCAGGCCTAGCGGGAGGGGCGAGCAGTACTTC. This encodes CASSIRPSGRGEQYF. The rearrangement joins TRBV19 to TRBJ2-7; 12 bases fit TRBD2. This CDR3 is 15 amino acids long. J was trimmed by 6 bases and V by 3 bases; bases with no gene match: 6. CDR1 is LNHDA, CDR2 SQIVND, per germline (reference sequence).

The V and J genes are TRBV6-5 and TRBJ2-5, with 12 bases that match TRBD2. V was clipped by 8 bases and J by 1 base; unmatched bases: 5. CDR1 and CDR2 from the germline V gene are MNHEY and SVGAGI. The CDR3 loop spans 15 amino acids. CDR3 amino acids: CASGTSGGFQETQYF. CDR3 in DNA: TGTGCCAGCGGAACTAGCGGGGGGTTCCAAGAGACCCAGTACTTC.

The V and J genes are TRBV11-2 and TRBJ2-7, with D tentatively TRBD1 (5 bases). The CDR3 spans 12 residues. Trimming removed 5 bases from V and 3 bases from J, with 8 bases in between. In germline, CDR1 is SGHAT, CDR2 FQNNGV. Written as DNA, the CDR3 is TGTGCCAGCAGCCCTGGACACTACGAGCAGTACTTC. This gives the protein CASSPGHYEQYF. The full variable domain, rest sourced from reference TRBV11-2 and TRBJ2-7, is EAGVAQSPRYKIIEKRQSVAFWCNPISGHATLYWYQQILGQGPKLLIQFQNNGVVDDSQLPKDRFSAERLKGVDSTLKIQPAKLEDSAVYLCASSPGHYEQYFGPGTRLTVT.

This chain connects TRBV19 to TRBJ2-5; D not resolved. With 1 base removed from V and 7 bases from J, the gap between germline ends came to 4 bases. The germline V gene encodes CDR1 LNHDA and CDR2 SQIVND (reference sequence). CDR3 length equals 11 residues. The CDR3 sequence is CASSIGWTQYF. CDR3 DNA sequence: TGTGCCAGTAGTATAGGTTGGACCCAGTACTTC. Combining the CDR3 with reference TRBV19 and TRBJ2-5 gives the whole variable domain DGGITQSPKYLFRKEGQNVTLSCEQNLNHDAMYWYRQDPGQGLRLIYYSQIVNDFQKGDIAEGYSVSREKKESFPLTVTSAQKNPTAFYLCASSIGWTQYFGPGTRLLVL.

The V call is TRBV11-2, the J call TRBJ1-1; a possible D gene is TRBD1 (5 bases). CDR3 length: 13 amino acids. V shed 3 bases and J shed 5 bases, with 10 bases lying between them. CDR1 is SGHAT, CDR2 FQNNGV, per germline. The CDR3, as DNA: TGTGCCAGCAGCTTGGATAGGGGTACTGAAGCTTTCTTT. Protein: CASSLDRGTEAFF.

This clone was counted a few times. This sequence joins TRBV25-1 and TRBJ1-1; no reliable D call. From germline, CDR1 is MGHDK and CDR2 SYGVNS. CDR3 length: 12 amino acids. Between the trimmed V and J ends, which lost 7 bases and 1 base, there was a span of 7 bases. CDR3 in DNA: TGTGCCAGCACTCTCGGGAACACTGAAGCTTTCTTT. It yields the protein CASTLGNTEAFF. The variable domain in full, with the rest retrieved from reference TRBV25-1 and TRBJ1-1, is EADIYQTPRYLVIGTGKKITLECSQTMGHDKMYWYQQDPGMELHLIHYSYGVNSTEKGDLSSESTVSRIRTEHFPLTLESARPSHTSQYLCASTLGNTEAFFGQGTRLTVV.

Regarding this clone: This CDR3 is also generated by other DNA sequences in the sample. V and J are TRBV19 and TRBJ2-7; D uncertain. The CDR3 has 14 amino acids. CDR1 is LNHDA and CDR2 is SQIVND in the germline V gene (reference sequence). V lost 2 bases to trimming and J lost 2 bases, with 10 bases between them. The DNA of the CDR3 is TGTGCCAGTAGTATATCACCCGGCACCTACGAGCAGTACTTC. As protein: CASSISPGTYEQYF.